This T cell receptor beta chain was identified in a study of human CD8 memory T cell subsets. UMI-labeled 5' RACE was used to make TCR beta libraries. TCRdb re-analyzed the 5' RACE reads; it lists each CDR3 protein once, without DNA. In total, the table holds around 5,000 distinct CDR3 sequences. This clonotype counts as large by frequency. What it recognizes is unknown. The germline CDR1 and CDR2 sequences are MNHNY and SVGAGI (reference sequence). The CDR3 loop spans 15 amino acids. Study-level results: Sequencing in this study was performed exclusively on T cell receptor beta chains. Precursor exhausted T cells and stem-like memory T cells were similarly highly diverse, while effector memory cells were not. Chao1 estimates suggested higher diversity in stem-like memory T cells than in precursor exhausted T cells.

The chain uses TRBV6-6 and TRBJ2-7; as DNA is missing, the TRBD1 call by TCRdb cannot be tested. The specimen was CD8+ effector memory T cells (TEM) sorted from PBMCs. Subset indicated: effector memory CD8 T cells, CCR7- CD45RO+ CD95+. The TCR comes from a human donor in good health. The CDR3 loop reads CASSLSGTGAYEQYF.